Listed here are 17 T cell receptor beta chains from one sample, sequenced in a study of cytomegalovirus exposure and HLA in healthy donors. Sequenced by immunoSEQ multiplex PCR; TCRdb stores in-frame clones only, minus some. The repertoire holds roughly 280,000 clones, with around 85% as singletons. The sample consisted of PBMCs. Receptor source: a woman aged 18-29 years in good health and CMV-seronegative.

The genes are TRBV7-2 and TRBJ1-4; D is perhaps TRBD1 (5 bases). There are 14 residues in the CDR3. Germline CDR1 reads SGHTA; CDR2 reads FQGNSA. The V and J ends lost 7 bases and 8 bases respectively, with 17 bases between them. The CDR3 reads CASTTGRAGEKLFF. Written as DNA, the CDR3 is TGTGCCAGCACAACGGGCAGGGCGGGGGAAAAACTGTTTTTT.

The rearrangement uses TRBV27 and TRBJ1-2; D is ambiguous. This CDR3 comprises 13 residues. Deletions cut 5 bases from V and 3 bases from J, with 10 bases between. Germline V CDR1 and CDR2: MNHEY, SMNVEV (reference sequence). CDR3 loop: CASSVGGYYGYTF. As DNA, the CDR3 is TGTGCCAGCAGTGTCGGAGGATACTATGGCTACACCTTC.

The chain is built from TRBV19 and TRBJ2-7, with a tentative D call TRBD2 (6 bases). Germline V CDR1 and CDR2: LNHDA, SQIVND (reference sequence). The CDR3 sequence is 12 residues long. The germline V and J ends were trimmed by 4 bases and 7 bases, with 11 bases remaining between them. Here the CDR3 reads CASSTGTREQYF. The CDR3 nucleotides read TGTGCCAGTAGTACCGGGACTCGGGAGCAGTACTTC.

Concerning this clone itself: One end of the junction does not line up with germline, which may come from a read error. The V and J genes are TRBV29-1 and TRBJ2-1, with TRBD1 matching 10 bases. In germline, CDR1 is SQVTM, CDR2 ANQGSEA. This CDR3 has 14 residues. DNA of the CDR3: TGCACCGTTTCGGGACAGGGGAATTCGGCTGAGCAGTTCTTC. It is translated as CTVSGQGNSAEQFF.

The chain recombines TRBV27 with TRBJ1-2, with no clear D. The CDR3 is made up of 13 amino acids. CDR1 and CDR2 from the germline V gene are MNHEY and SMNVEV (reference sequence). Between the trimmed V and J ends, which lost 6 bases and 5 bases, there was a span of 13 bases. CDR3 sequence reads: CASRPQEPYGYTF. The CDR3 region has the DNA TGTGCCAGCAGGCCCCAGGAACCTTATGGCTACACCTTC.

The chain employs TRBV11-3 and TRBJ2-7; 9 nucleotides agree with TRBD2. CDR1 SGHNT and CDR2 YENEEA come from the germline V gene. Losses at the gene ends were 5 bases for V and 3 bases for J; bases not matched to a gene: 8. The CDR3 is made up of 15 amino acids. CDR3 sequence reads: CASSPKREANYEQYF. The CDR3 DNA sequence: TGTGCCAGCAGCCCAAAGCGGGAGGCCAACTACGAGCAGTACTTC.

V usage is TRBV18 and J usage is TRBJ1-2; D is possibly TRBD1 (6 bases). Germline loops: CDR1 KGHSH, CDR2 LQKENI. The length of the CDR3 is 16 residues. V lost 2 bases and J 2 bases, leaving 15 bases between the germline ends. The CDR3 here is CASSPAGTLTNYGYTF. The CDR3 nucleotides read TGTGCCAGCTCACCAGCCGGGACACTGACAAACTATGGCTACACCTTC.

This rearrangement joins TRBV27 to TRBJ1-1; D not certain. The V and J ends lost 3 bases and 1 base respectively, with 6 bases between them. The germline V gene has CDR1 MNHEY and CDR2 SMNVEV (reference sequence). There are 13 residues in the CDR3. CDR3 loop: CASSLKPNTEAFF. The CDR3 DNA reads TGTGCCAGCAGTTTGAAGCCGAACACTGAAGCTTTCTTT.

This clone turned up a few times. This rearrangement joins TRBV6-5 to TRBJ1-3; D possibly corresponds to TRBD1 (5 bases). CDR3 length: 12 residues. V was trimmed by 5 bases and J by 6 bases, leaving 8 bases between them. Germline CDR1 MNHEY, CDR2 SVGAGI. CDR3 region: CASSTTENTIYF. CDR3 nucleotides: TGTGCCAGCAGTACGACAGAAAACACCATATATTTT.

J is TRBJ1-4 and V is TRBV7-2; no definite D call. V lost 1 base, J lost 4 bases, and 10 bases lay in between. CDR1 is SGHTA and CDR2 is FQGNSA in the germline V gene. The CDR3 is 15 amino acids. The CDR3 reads CASSLGGLFNEKLFF. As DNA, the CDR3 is TGTGCCAGCAGCTTAGGAGGGTTATTTAATGAAAAACTGTTTTTT.

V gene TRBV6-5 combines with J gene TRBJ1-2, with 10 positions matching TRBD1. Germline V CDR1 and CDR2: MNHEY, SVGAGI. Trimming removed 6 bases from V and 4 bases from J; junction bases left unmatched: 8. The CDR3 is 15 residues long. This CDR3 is CASRQRDRGFYGYTF. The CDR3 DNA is TGTGCCAGCAGGCAACGGGACAGGGGTTTCTATGGCTACACCTTC.

CDR3 nucleotides: TGTGCCAGCAGCTTAGCACCCAACAGGGTCCAGTCACCCCTCCACTTT. Translation gives CASSLAPNRVQSPLHF. The chain recombines TRBV7-9 with TRBJ1-6; the D gene is possibly TRBD1 (6 bases). The germline CDR1 and CDR2 sequences are SEHNR and FQNEAQ (reference sequence). V was pared by 0 bases and J by 10 bases, with 16 bases between. The length of the CDR3 is 16 residues.

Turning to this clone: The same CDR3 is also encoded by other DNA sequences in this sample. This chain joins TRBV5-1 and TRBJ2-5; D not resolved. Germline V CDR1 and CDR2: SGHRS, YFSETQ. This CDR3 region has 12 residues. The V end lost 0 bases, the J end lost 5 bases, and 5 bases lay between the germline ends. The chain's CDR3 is CASSLGRETQYF. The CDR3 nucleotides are TGCGCCAGCAGCTTGGGGCGGGAGACCCAGTACTTC.

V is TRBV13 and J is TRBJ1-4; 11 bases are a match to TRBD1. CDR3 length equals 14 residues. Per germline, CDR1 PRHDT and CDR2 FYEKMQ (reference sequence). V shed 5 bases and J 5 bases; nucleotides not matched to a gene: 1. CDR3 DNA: TGTGCCAGCAGCGGGGACAGGGGGAATGAAAAACTGTTTTTT. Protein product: CASSGDRGNEKLFF. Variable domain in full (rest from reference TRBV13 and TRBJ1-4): AAGVIQSPRHLIKEKRETATLKCYPIPRHDTVYWYQQGPGQDPQFLISFYEKMQSDKGSIPDRFSAQQFSDYHSELNMSSLELGDSALYFCASSGDRGNEKLFFGSGTQLSVL.

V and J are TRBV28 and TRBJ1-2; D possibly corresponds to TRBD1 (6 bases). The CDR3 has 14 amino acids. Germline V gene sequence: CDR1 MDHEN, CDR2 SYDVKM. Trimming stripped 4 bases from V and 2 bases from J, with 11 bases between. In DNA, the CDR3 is TGTGCCAGCAGTTCCGGACAGATGAACTATGGCTACACCTTC. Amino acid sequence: CASSSGQMNYGYTF.

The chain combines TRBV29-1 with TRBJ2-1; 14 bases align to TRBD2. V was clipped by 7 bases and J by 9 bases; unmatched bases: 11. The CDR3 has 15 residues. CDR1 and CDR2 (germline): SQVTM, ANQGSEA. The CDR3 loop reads CSAEGLAGENGEQFF. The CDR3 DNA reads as TGCAGCGCTGAGGGACTAGCGGGAGAGAACGGTGAGCAGTTCTTC.

In nucleotides, the CDR3 is TGTGCCAGCAGTTTGACTAGCGGGGCCACAGATACGCAGTATTTT. This codes for CASSLTSGATDTQYF. V usage is TRBV27 and J usage is TRBJ2-3; TRBD2 matches at 11 bases. Trimming at V came to 3 bases and at J to 2 bases, leaving 1 base not matched to a gene. CDR1 MNHEY and CDR2 SMNVEV come from the germline V gene (reference sequence). This CDR3 contains 15 residues.